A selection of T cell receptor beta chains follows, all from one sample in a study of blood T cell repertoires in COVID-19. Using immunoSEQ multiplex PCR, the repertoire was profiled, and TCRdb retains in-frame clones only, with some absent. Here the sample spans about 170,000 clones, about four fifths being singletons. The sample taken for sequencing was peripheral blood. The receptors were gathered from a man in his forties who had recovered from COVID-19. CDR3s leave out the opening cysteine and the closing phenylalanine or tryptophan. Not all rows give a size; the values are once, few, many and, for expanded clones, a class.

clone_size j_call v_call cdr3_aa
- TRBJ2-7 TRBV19 ASSMAAPRQGNLYEQY
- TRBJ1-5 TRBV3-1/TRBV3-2 ASSQWQIYSNQPQH
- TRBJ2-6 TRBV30 AWTAGASGANVLT
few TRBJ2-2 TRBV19 ASSIAHGGELF
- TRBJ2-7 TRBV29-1 SVGLAGGSWEQY
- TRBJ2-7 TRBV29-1 SVSTSGPLTYEQY
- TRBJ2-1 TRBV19 ASSTGLYDSYNEQF
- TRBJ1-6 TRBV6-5 ASNPGRINSPLH
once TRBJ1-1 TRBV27 ASSPLQANTEAF
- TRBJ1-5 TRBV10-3 AISDGTGGRISNQPQH
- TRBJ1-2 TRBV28 ASSTPTGGARDYGYT
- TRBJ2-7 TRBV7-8 ASRRSGGGKTYEQY
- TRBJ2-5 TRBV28 ASSLVAGAFAQETQY
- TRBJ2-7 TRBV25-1 ASSETVSYYEQY
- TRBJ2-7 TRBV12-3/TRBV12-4 ASSLGQYEQY
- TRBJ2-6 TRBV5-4 ASSVGHPSGANVLT
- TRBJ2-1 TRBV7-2 ASSLRDYGNEQF
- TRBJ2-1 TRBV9 ASSIPGGNEQF
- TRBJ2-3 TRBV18 ASSPGGARSTDTQY
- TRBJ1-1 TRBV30 AWGRHNLWTEAF
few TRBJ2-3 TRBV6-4 ASSGLAGGPDTQY
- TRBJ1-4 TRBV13 ASSSGRQGIRAMF
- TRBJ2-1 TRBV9 ASSARTGVSTSSYNEQF
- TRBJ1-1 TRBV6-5 ASSNIGQGNTEAF
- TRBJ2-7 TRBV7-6 ASSAGQVPYEQY
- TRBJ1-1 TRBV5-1 ASSLGLAGEAF